These 32 T cell receptor beta chains originate from one sample sequenced in a study of blood T cells in healthy people across ages (dated by TCRdb to the mid-2010s). Libraries were made using 5' RACE. TCRdb lists the instrument as Illumina HiSeq 2500. A second PCR of 7 to 11 cycles was performed with a sample-barcoded 5' primer and a J-beta primer mix. In TCRdb, the public reads were trimmed at Q25 with fastp and aligned with MiXCR, with productive beta chains retained. Rows are unified per CDR3 protein, each entry keeping the most common DNA and genes. For this sample the table gives roughly 800,000 distinct CDR3 sequences, of which 58% were detected only once. Roughly 22% of the sample rests with the top ten. Input material: blood. These receptors all stem from a man in his thirties or forties in good health.

The chain joins TRBV29-1 to TRBJ1-1, with D unclear. Between the trimmed V and J ends, which lost 7 bases and 9 bases, there was a span of 18 bases. This CDR3 is built from 12 residues. Germline values: CDR1 SQVTM, CDR2 ANQGSEA. The CDR3 is CSANEGSDQAFF. In nucleotides, the CDR3 is TGCAGCGCAAACGAGGGATCAGACCAAGCTTTCTTT.

DNA of the CDR3: TGTGCCAGCATCGGGTCGGACTCCTTACAAGAGACCCAGTACTTC. Translation gives CASIGSDSLQETQYF. The chain links TRBV12-3 or TRBV12-4 to TRBJ2-5; a weak D match, TRBD2 (5 bases). The CDR3 loop spans 15 amino acids. The ends were cut back, 7 bases at V and 2 bases at J, with 17 bases in the middle.

The chain has TRBV20-1 and TRBJ1-1, with TRBD1 identical over 8 bases. Per germline, CDR1 DFQATT and CDR2 SNEGSKA (reference sequence). The CDR3 spans 13 residues. The ends lost 1 base at V and 5 bases at J; junction bases unmatched: 3. The CDR3 DNA is TGCAGTGCTAGAGGGACAGGGTCGACTGAAGCTTTCTTT. Protein: CSARGTGSTEAFF.

The chain recombines TRBV19 with TRBJ1-5, with a weak D call TRBD1 (6 bases). Trimming stripped 3 bases from V and 7 bases from J, with 19 bases between. Germline values: CDR1 LNHDA, CDR2 SQIVND (reference sequence). The CDR3 is 16 amino acids. The CDR3: CASSMGVRGGRQPQHF. CDR3 sequence (DNA): TGTGCCAGTAGTATGGGTGTGCGAGGGGGGCGACAGCCCCAGCATTTT. Supplemented by reference TRBV19 and TRBJ1-5, the full variable domain reads DGGITQSPKYLFRKEGQNVTLSCEQNLNHDAMYWYRQDPGQGLRLIYYSQIVNDFQKGDIAEGYSVSREKKESFPLTVTSAQKNPTAFYLCASSMGVRGGRQPQHFGDGTRLSIL.

The sample holds a few counts of this clonotype. The V call is TRBV7-9, the J call TRBJ1-2, with TRBD1 identical over 9 bases. Germline lookup yields CDR1 SEHNR and CDR2 FQNEAQ (reference sequence). CDR3 length: 15 amino acids. Trimming at V came to 2 bases and at J to 7 bases, leaving 8 bases not matched to a gene. CDR3 region: CASSLTEDRGSGYTF. DNA of the CDR3: TGTGCCAGCAGCTTAACGGAGGACAGGGGCTCTGGCTACACCTTC.

The chain joins TRBV12-3 or TRBV12-4 to TRBJ1-4; D ambiguous. This CDR3 region has 14 residues. The V and J ends lost 7 bases and 4 bases respectively, with 13 bases between them. The DNA for the CDR3 is TGTGCCAGCACCTTGGATGCGGATAATGAAAAACTGTTTTTT. Its translation is CASTLDADNEKLFF.

This clonotype has a handful of counts. V is TRBV7-3 and J is TRBJ2-7; 8 nucleotides line up with TRBD2. The V and J ends lost 5 bases and 0 bases, in that order; junction bases with no gene match: 9. Germline CDR1 is SGHTA and CDR2 is FQGTGA. This CDR3 comprises 16 residues. The CDR3 nucleotides are TGTGCCAGCAGCCAACGGGAGGGTCAAAGCTCCTACGAGCAGTACTTC. This encodes CASSQREGQSSYEQYF.

The chain recombines TRBV10-2 with TRBJ2-5; the D gene is possibly TRBD2 (5 bases). V was trimmed by 6 bases and J by 2 bases, leaving 13 bases between them. The CDR3 has 14 amino acids. CDR1 and CDR2 (germline): WSHSY, SAAADI. The CDR3: CASSAGRQQETQYF. CDR3 in DNA: TGCGCCAGCAGCGCGGGCAGGCAACAAGAGACCCAGTACTTC.

This clonotype has at least ten counts. The gene calls are TRBV9 and TRBJ2-7; D is undetermined. The V end was cut by 4 bases, the J end by 2 bases, with 19 bases between. The CDR3 extends over 16 amino acids. From germline, CDR1 is SGDLS and CDR2 YYNGEE. In DNA form, the CDR3 reads TGTGCCAGCAGCAAAACACGAAAGGTCTTACCCTACGAGCAGTACTTC. It specifies CASSKTRKVLPYEQYF.

CDR3 protein: CSARGGTYTEAFF. DNA for the CDR3: TGCAGTGCTAGGGGAGGGACATACACTGAAGCTTTCTTT. The chain combines TRBV20-1 with TRBJ1-1; perhaps TRBD1 as D (6 bases). Germline CDR1 DFQATT, CDR2 SNEGSKA (reference sequence). Between the trimmed V and J ends, which lost 3 bases and 3 bases, there was a span of 11 bases. This CDR3 has 13 residues.

The chain recombines TRBV6-5 with TRBJ1-1; 7 bases fit TRBD1. The V gene's germline CDR1 is MNHEY and CDR2 SVGAGI. This CDR3 region has 14 residues. V shed 8 bases, J shed 4 bases, and the junction held 10 bases outside the gene matches. CDR3 sequence: CASRQGPQATEAFF. The CDR3 DNA sequence: TGTGCCAGCCGACAGGGCCCTCAGGCCACTGAAGCTTTCTTT.

The chain has TRBV7-9 and TRBJ1-2; 9 bases line up with TRBD1. CDR1 SEHNR and CDR2 FQNEAQ come from the germline V gene (reference sequence). J was trimmed by 5 bases and V by 5 bases; bases with no gene match: 6. This CDR3 is 14 amino acids long. CDR3 nucleotide sequence: TGTGCCAGCAGCCCCGGACAGGGGTGGTATGGCTACACCTTC. It codes for CASSPGQGWYGYTF.

This chain uses TRBV7-6 with TRBJ2-1; 7 bases are shared with TRBD1. CDR3 length: 13 residues. The germline gives CDR1 SGHVS, CDR2 FNYEAQ. With 5 bases clipped from V and 7 bases from J, the junction kept 5 bases outside the gene matches. CDR3 in DNA: TGTGCCAGCAGCCCGGGACAGAAGAATGAGCAGTTCTTC. Translating it yields CASSPGQKNEQFF.

This chain connects TRBV7-2 to TRBJ2-5; D unresolved. The CDR3 loop spans 14 amino acids. Germline CDR1 SGHTA, CDR2 FQGNSA. Deletions cut 5 bases from V and 1 base from J, with 11 bases between. The chain's CDR3 is CASSLRAGQETQYF. DNA for the CDR3: TGTGCCAGCAGCCTAAGAGCAGGCCAAGAGACCCAGTACTTC.

This clonotype was seen more than once but under ten times. The chain combines TRBV12-3 or TRBV12-4 with TRBJ2-3; D might be TRBD1 (8 bases). With 6 bases removed from V and 13 bases from J, the gap between germline ends came to 14 bases. This CDR3 spans 11 amino acids. The CDR3 reads CASRGRDRKYF. In nucleotides, the CDR3 is TGTGCCAGCAGAGGGAGGGACAGGAAGTATTTT.

This sequence joins TRBV7-9 and TRBJ2-1; 14 bases are shared with TRBD2. The CDR3 has 18 residues. Germline values: CDR1 SEHNR, CDR2 FQNEAQ (reference sequence). V trimming: 5 bases; J trimming: 6 bases; junction bases outside the gene matches: 12. The CDR3 DNA reads TGTGCCAGCAGCCCCGGGACTAGCGGGGGCCCTAGATCCAATGAGCAGTTCTTC. The encoded protein is CASSPGTSGGPRSNEQFF.

This clonotype was counted between two and nine times. V is TRBV20-1 and J is TRBJ2-1; D may be TRBD1 or TRBD2 (6 bases each). The CDR3 length is 11 residues. Between the trimmed V and J ends, which lost 3 bases and 8 bases, there was a span of 8 bases. Looked up from germline, CDR1 is DFQATT and CDR2 is SNEGSKA (reference sequence). CDR3 loop: CSASRGDEQFF. The CDR3 DNA follows: TGCAGTGCTAGTAGGGGGGATGAGCAGTTCTTC.

This clonotype was seen once. J is TRBJ1-1 and V is TRBV27, with D unresolved. The germline gives CDR1 MNHEY, CDR2 SMNVEV (reference sequence). The CDR3 is 13 amino acids. V lost 8 bases and J lost 1, with 11 bases in between. CDR3 sequence: CASLERENTEAFF. CDR3 bases: TGTGCCAGCTTGGAGAGAGAGAACACTGAAGCTTTCTTT.

This sequence joins TRBV20-1 and TRBJ2-1; unclear D gene. The CDR3 consists of 14 residues. Germline V gives CDR1 DFQATT, CDR2 SNEGSKA (reference sequence). V was cut by 6 bases and J by 9 bases, with 21 bases left in between. Here the CDR3 reads CSAPDPGADAEQFF. In DNA, the CDR3 is TGCAGTGCCCCCGACCCGGGTGCTGACGCTGAGCAGTTCTTC.

The rearrangement joins TRBV4-3 to TRBJ1-2; maybe TRBD1 (6 bases). The V end lost 3 bases, the J end lost 6 bases, and 26 bases lay between the germline ends. Germline CDR1 is LGHNA and CDR2 is YSLEER. The CDR3 has 18 amino acids. CDR3 nucleotide sequence: TGCGCCAGCAGCCATGGCCGGGACATGCCCCTCATCGGGAATGGCTACACCTTC. Residues: CASSHGRDMPLIGNGYTF.

The CDR3, as DNA: TGCAGTGCCAACCCAGGGTCAGACTTGGAGCAGTTCTTC. It encodes CSANPGSDLEQFF. The chain carries TRBV20-1 and TRBJ2-1; D might be TRBD1 (5 bases). The CDR3 covers 13 residues. Germline loops: CDR1 DFQATT, CDR2 SNEGSKA (reference sequence). With 6 bases removed from V and 10 bases from J, the gap between germline ends came to 19 bases.

The chain links TRBV20-1 to TRBJ1-1; D is uncertain. V lost 5 bases, J lost 0 bases, and 16 bases lay in between. The CDR3 runs 15 residues. Germline V gene lookup returns CDR1 DFQATT and CDR2 SNEGSKA (reference sequence). The CDR3 region has the DNA TGCAGTGCTCGCCTTCGACCGTCCTTGAACACTGAAGCTTTCTTT. Residues: CSARLRPSLNTEAFF.

This clonotype was counted ten times or more. At one of its ends the junction is not consistent with the germline gene, which may arise from a read error. The rearrangement links TRBV5-1 to TRBJ2-1; no definite D call. Germline assignment: CDR1 SGHRS and CDR2 YFSETQ. The CDR3 is 12 amino acids. The CDR3 spells CASSLGGYEQFF. Here the CDR3 DNA reads TGTGCCAGCAGCTTAGGTGGATATGAGCAGTTCTTC.

The gene calls are TRBV27 and TRBJ1-2; 7 bases align to TRBD1. Trimming at V came to 3 bases and at J to 7 bases, leaving 5 bases not matched to a gene. The CDR3 covers 13 residues. Per the germline V gene, CDR1 is MNHEY and CDR2 is SMNVEV (reference sequence). This CDR3 reads CASSFAQGLGYTF. CDR3 nucleotide sequence: TGTGCCAGCAGTTTTGCACAGGGGCTTGGCTACACCTTC.

This clonotype was counted only a few times. The chain combines TRBV29-1 with TRBJ2-7, with a tentative D call TRBD2 (5 bases). The CDR3 contains 15 residues. V lost 0 bases and J 1 base, leaving 13 bases between the germline ends. Germline values: CDR1 SQVTM, CDR2 ANQGSEA. CDR3 sequence (DNA): TGCAGCGTTGAAGATCGATTCGGCGGGTCCTACGAGCAGTACTTC. Translated: CSVEDRFGGSYEQYF.

The rearrangement uses TRBV4-2 and TRBJ2-1; 10 bases map to TRBD2. CDR1 is LGHNA, CDR2 YNFKEQ, per germline. V shed 4 bases, J shed 8 bases, and the junction held 11 bases outside the gene matches. The length of the CDR3 is 16 residues. The CDR3 loop is CASSLHLAGEVDEQFF. The CDR3 DNA reads as TGTGCCAGCAGCCTCCACCTAGCGGGAGAAGTGGATGAGCAGTTCTTC.

The chain links TRBV9 to TRBJ2-1, with D perhaps TRBD1 (6 bases). Germline V gene data show CDR1 as SGDLS and CDR2 as YYNGEE. The CDR3 has 15 amino acids. Trimming took off 2 bases at V and 7 bases at J, with 16 bases between the two ends. The DNA for the CDR3 is TGTGCCAGCAGCGTGGGTAGGGGGTTCCAAAATGAGCAGTTCTTC. It specifies CASSVGRGFQNEQFF.

The V and J genes are TRBV15 and TRBJ1-2; D gene ambiguous. V lost 0 bases to trimming and J lost 7 bases, with 21 bases between them. Germline V CDR1 and CDR2: LNHNV, YYDKDF (reference sequence). The CDR3 is 17 amino acids. The CDR3 is CATSRDKESEMNSGYTF. In DNA form, the CDR3 reads TGTGCCACCAGCAGAGATAAGGAGTCAGAGATGAATTCTGGCTACACCTTC.

The chain couples TRBV3-1 to TRBJ1-1; 9 bases are shared with TRBD1. The V and J ends lost 4 bases and 10 bases, in that order; junction bases with no gene match: 4. CDR3 length: 12 residues. CDR1 and CDR2 (germline): LGHDT, YNNKEL (reference sequence). The CDR3 protein is CASSPLTGGAFF. The CDR3 coding sequence is TGTGCCAGCAGCCCGTTGACAGGGGGAGCTTTCTTT. Using reference TRBV3-1 and TRBJ1-1 for the parts outside the CDR3, the full variable domain is DTAVSQTPKYLVTQMGNDKSIKCEQNLGHDTMYWYKQDSKKFLKIMFSYNNKELIINETVPNRFSPKSPDKAHLNLHINSLELGDSAVYFCASSPLTGGAFFGQGTRLTVV.

The chain carries TRBV5-1 and TRBJ2-5; D ambiguous. V lost 4 bases to trimming and J lost 3 bases, with 10 bases between them. Germline CDR1 is SGHRS and CDR2 is YFSETQ. The CDR3 is 13 residues long. The CDR3, as DNA: TGCGCCAGCAGCCAACTCAGTGAAGAGACCCAGTACTTC. This translates into CASSQLSEETQYF.

The CDR3 region is CASSRTGARDEKLFF. The CDR3 coding sequence is TGCGCCAGCAGCCGGACAGGGGCGCGGGATGAAAAACTGTTTTTT. The chain carries TRBV5-1 and TRBJ1-4, with 9 bases that match TRBD1. Trimming at V came to 4 bases and at J to 6 bases, leaving 7 bases not matched to a gene. Germline values: CDR1 SGHRS, CDR2 YFSETQ. This CDR3 is built from 15 residues.

This clonotype was observed a few times. The chain employs TRBV20-1 and TRBJ2-3; TRBD2 matches 10 bases. The CDR3 totals 15 residues. CDR1 DFQATT and CDR2 SNEGSKA come from the germline V gene (reference sequence). Trimming removed 0 bases from V and 6 bases from J; junction bases left unmatched: 6. This CDR3 is CSARDLAGAGDTQYF. The CDR3, as DNA: TGCAGTGCTAGAGACCTAGCGGGAGCAGGGGATACGCAGTATTTT.